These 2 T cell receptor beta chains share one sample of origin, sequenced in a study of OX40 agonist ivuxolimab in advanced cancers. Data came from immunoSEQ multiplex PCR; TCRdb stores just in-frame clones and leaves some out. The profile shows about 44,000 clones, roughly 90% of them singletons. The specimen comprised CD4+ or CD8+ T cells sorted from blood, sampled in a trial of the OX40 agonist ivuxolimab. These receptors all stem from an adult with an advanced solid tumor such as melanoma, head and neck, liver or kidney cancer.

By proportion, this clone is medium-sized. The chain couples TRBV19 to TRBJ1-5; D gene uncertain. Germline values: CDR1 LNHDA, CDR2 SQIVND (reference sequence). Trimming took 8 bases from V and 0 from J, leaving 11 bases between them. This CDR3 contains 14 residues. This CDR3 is CASDTRDSNQPQHF. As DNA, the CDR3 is TGTGCCAGTGATACAAGAGATAGCAATCAGCCCCAGCATTTT.

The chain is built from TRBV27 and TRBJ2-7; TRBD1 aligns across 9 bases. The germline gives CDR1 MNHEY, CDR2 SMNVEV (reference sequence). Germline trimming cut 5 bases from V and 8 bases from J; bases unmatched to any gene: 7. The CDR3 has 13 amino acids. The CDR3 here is CASSLGTGFKQYV. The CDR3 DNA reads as TGTGCCAGCAGTCTCGGGACAGGGTTTAAGCAGTACGTC.